This TCR beta chain was identified in a study of human CD8 memory T cell subsets. The study, taken as a whole, reports: Going by Chao1 estimates, stem-like memory T cells seemed to be more diverse than precursor exhausted T cells. The authors found that stem-like memory and precursor exhausted T cell repertoires overlapped minimally.

Total CD8+ T cells were enriched by negative magnetic separation. With regard to this clonotype: What it binds is not known.

Researchers made TCR beta libraries via UMI-labeled 5' RACE. Reprocessing the 5' RACE reads, TCRdb reports a single entry for every CDR3 protein and omits DNA. The sample is made up of approximately 11,000 distinct CDR3 sequences, and the top ten hold approximately 16% of it. Germline CDR1 and CDR2: MDHEN and SYDVKM. CDR3 length: 13 residues. Sequencing input: CD8+ stem-like memory T cells (TSCM and TCM) sorted from PBMCs. Regarding subset: stem-like memory CD8 T cells (TSTEM), CCR7+ PD-1- TIGIT-. The chain couples TRBV28 to TRBJ2-3; the TCRdb D gene call, TRBD1, has no DNA to confirm it. The TCR originated in a human donor in good health. The CDR3: CASNRGATDTQYF.